A single sample is the source of the 16 T cell receptor beta chains below, sequenced in a study of early T cells in non-severe SARS-CoV-2 infection. TCRdb analysed the 5' RACE reads with MiXCR anew, one entry per CDR3 protein. Of over 95,000 distinct CDR3 sequences in the sample, 16% were seen once. The sequenced sample was whole blood. The source of these receptors is an adult who was a healthcare worker with PCR-confirmed SARS-CoV-2 infection or an uninfected control (not recorded which).

At least ten counts were recorded for this clonotype. One junction end disagrees with the germline gene, perhaps due to a read error. CDR3 coding DNA: TGCAGCGCTAGAGGCGAAGACTACGAGCAGTACTTC. Its translation is CSARGEDYEQYF. The chain couples TRBV20-1 to TRBJ2-7; D is uncertain. Germline V lookup: CDR1 DFQATT, CDR2 SNEGSKA (reference sequence). The CDR3 sequence is 12 residues long.

The V call is TRBV28, the J call TRBJ2-2; no definite D call. This CDR3 region has 12 residues. Trimming removed 2 bases from V and 6 bases from J, with 4 bases in between. Germline lookup yields CDR1 MDHEN and CDR2 SYDVKM. CDR3 in DNA: TGTGCCAGCAGTTTAAGGTCCGGGGAGCTGTTTTTT. Amino acids: CASSLRSGELFF.

The gene calls are TRBV27 and TRBJ2-5; D ambiguous. Germline lookup yields CDR1 MNHEY and CDR2 SMNVEV (reference sequence). CDR3 length: 16 residues. Trimming stripped 8 bases from V and 4 bases from J, with 23 bases between. As DNA, the CDR3 is TGTGCCAGCGGACGGAAGAATTGGGCTGGTGGAGAGACCCAGTACTTC. This encodes CASGRKNWAGGETQYF.

This clonotype was seen ten or more times. The chain joins TRBV7-9 to TRBJ2-3; perhaps D is TRBD1 or TRBD2 (5 bases each). The V end was cut by 5 bases, the J end by 2 bases, with 14 bases between. Per germline, CDR1 SEHNR and CDR2 FQNEAQ (reference sequence). CDR3 size: 15 residues. The CDR3: CASSLRDGVTDTQYF. CDR3 DNA sequence: TGTGCCAGCAGCCTCCGGGACGGAGTCACAGATACGCAGTATTTT.

This clonotype was seen more than once but under ten times. The J gene is TRBJ2-1, the V gene TRBV12-3 or TRBV12-4; D is perhaps TRBD2 (6 bases). This CDR3 is built from 15 residues. V was cut by 6 bases and J by 0 bases, with 12 bases left in between. CDR3 nucleotide sequence: TGTGCCAGCAGCCCGGGACTCCTCTCCTACAATGAGCAGTTCTTC. Its protein is CASSPGLLSYNEQFF.

This clonotype has ten or more counts. V usage is TRBV14 and J usage is TRBJ1-1; D is unclear. V lost 1 base, J lost 3 bases, and 12 bases lay in between. The CDR3 sequence is 15 residues long. CDR1 and CDR2 from the germline V gene are SGHDN and FVKESK. CDR3 nucleotide sequence: TGTGCCAGCAGCCAAGCACGGGATAGGGACACTGAAGCTTTCTTT. Translating gives CASSQARDRDTEAFF.

This clonotype has more than one count but fewer than ten. The chain carries TRBV9 and TRBJ2-2; 7 bases are a match to TRBD1. Germline CDR1 SGDLS, CDR2 YYNGEE. This CDR3 is 16 amino acids long. V trimming: 0 bases; J trimming: 3 bases; junction bases outside the gene matches: 5. This chain's CDR3 is CASSVETGRDTGELFF. The CDR3 DNA sequence: TGTGCCAGCAGCGTAGAGACAGGGCGGGACACCGGGGAGCTGTTTTTT. The full variable domain, with the rest looked up from reference TRBV9 and TRBJ2-2, is DSGVTQTPKHLITATGQRVTLRCSPRSGDLSVYWYQQSLDQGLQFLIQYYNGEERAKGNILERFSAQQFPDLHSELNLSSLELGDSALYFCASSVETGRDTGELFFGEGSRLTVL.

A few counts support this clonotype. The V call is TRBV12-3 or TRBV12-4, the J call TRBJ1-1, with no clear D. The V and J ends lost 0 bases and 6 bases respectively, with 5 bases between them. The length of the CDR3 is 12 residues. CDR3 nucleotide sequence: TGTGCCAGCAGTTTAGCGCAATCTGAAGCTTTCTTT. Translation: CASSLAQSEAFF.

The chain has TRBV7-2 and TRBJ2-7; 9 bases align to TRBD2. Per the germline V gene, CDR1 is SGHTA and CDR2 is FQGNSA. With 0 bases clipped from V and 4 bases from J, the junction kept 7 bases outside the gene matches. The CDR3 extends over 16 amino acids. Written as DNA, the CDR3 is TGTGCCAGCAGCTTAGCGCGTCTAGCGGGGAAGTACGAGCAGTACTTC. This gives the protein CASSLARLAGKYEQYF.

This chain uses TRBV4-2 with TRBJ1-3; D not certain. CDR1 is LGHNA and CDR2 is YNFKEQ in the germline V gene. CDR3 length: 16 amino acids. Trimming took off 2 bases at V and 4 bases at J, with 15 bases between the two ends. CDR3 sequence reads: CASSQKMTDRGNTIYF. CDR3 nucleotides: TGTGCCAGCAGCCAAAAAATGACCGATAGAGGAAACACCATATATTTT.

The chain has TRBV25-1 and TRBJ2-3; D is unclear. This CDR3 is built from 12 residues. Germline V gives CDR1 MGHDK, CDR2 SYGVNS. V dropped 1 base and J dropped 9 bases, with 8 bases sitting between them. Written as DNA, the CDR3 is TGTGCCAGCAGTGAATCCATGTTAACGCAGTATTTT. This sequence encodes CASSESMLTQYF. Filled out from reference TRBV25-1 and TRBJ2-3, the complete variable domain reads EADIYQTPRYLVIGTGKKITLECSQTMGHDKMYWYQQDPGMELHLIHYSYGVNSTEKGDLSSESTVSRIRTEHFPLTLESARPSHTSQYLCASSESMLTQYFGPGTRLTVL.

This chain joins TRBV10-3 and TRBJ1-6, with D unresolved. The V gene's germline CDR1 is ENHRY and CDR2 SYGVKD. The CDR3 is made up of 13 amino acids. V lost 8 bases to trimming and J lost 7 bases, with 12 bases between them. The CDR3 bases are TGTGCCATCCGTTCCCTCGGGAATTCACCCCTCCACTTT. Residues: CAIRSLGNSPLHF.

This rearrangement joins TRBV10-3 to TRBJ2-7, with 9 positions matching TRBD1. The trim removed 7 bases at V and 3 bases at J, leaving 7 bases unmatched. The germline gives CDR1 ENHRY, CDR2 SYGVKD. The length of the CDR3 is 14 residues. The CDR3, as DNA: TGTGCCATCATGCCGGGACAGGGCAACTACGAGCAGTACTTC. This translates into CAIMPGQGNYEQYF.

V and J are TRBV5-1 and TRBJ2-5; the D gene is possibly TRBD2 (5 bases). Germline CDR1 and CDR2: SGHRS and YFSETQ. Trimming removed 2 bases from V and 3 bases from J, with 11 bases in between. The CDR3 covers 14 residues. DNA for the CDR3: TGCGCCAGCAGCTTCCTGACTAATAAAGAGACCCAGTACTTC. Amino acids: CASSFLTNKETQYF.

Here the CDR3 DNA reads TGTGCCAGCAGTGAGGGCAGGGGATTAATGAACACTGAAGCTTTCTTT. This encodes CASSEGRGLMNTEAFF. This chain joins TRBV6-1 and TRBJ1-1, with D possibly being TRBD1 (6 bases). Per germline, CDR1 MNHNS and CDR2 SASEGT. Trimming took off 3 bases at V and 0 bases at J, with 14 bases between the two ends. The CDR3 loop spans 16 amino acids.

This clonotype showed up many times. The chain has TRBV20-1 and TRBJ2-7; D remains unclear. V shed 0 bases and J shed 3 bases, with 12 bases lying between them. This CDR3 is built from 14 residues. Germline V lookup: CDR1 DFQATT, CDR2 SNEGSKA (reference sequence). In DNA, the CDR3 is TGCAGTGCTAGAGATGGTCTGCGAGACTACGAGCAGTACTTC. It is translated as CSARDGLRDYEQYF.